A selection of T cell receptor beta chains follows, all from one sample in a study of early stage breast cancer tumors. Sequencing was performed with immunoSEQ multiplex PCR; in TCRdb, only in-frame clones are kept and a portion is missing. The table includes tens of thousands of clones, 72% detected once. Sequenced sample: blood. These receptors were obtained from a person between 50 and 60 years old with breast cancer. CDR3s include the opening cysteine and the closing phenylalanine or tryptophan. A D gene is named only where the DNA matches it firmly. Clone size is stated in some rows and not others, as once, few, many or a class when expanded.

CDR3aa	CDR3nt	j_gene	abundance	v_gene	d_gene
CASSLERTGYNEQFF	TGTGCCAGCAGCTTGGAGCGGACAGGGTACAATGAGCAGTTCTTC	TRBJ2-1	once	TRBV5-5	TRBD1
CASSYTPGTDTQYF	TGTGCCAGCAGTTACACCCCAGGGACAGATACGCAGTATTTT	TRBJ2-3	few	TRBV6-9	NA
CASSPGLAGTDTQYF	TGTGCCAGCAGCCCTGGACTAGCGGGCACAGATACGCAGTATTTT	TRBJ2-3	NA	TRBV9	TRBD2
CASSRPGTDTQYF	TGTGCCAGTAGTAGGCCGGGCACAGATACGCAGTATTTT	TRBJ2-3	NA	TRBV19	NA
CASSQDTGDGYTDTQYF	TGCGCCAGCAGCCAAGATACGGGAGACGGGTACACAGATACGCAGTATTTT	TRBJ2-3	NA	TRBV4-3	NA
CASSDRSTSYEQYF	TGTGCCAGCAGTGACAGGAGTACCTCCTACGAGCAGTACTTC	TRBJ2-7	NA	TRBV6-1	NA
CASSQDSTRGLGYTF	TGCGCCAGCAGCCAAGACTCCACCAGGGGGCTTGGCTACACCTTC	TRBJ1-2	NA	TRBV4-3	TRBD1
CASSRGDSRNYEQYF	TGCGCCAGCAGCAGGGGGGACTCCCGGAACTACGAGCAGTACTTC	TRBJ2-7	once	TRBV5-1	NA
CASSLTSSYNEQFF	TGTGCCAGCAGCTTAACTAGCTCCTACAATGAGCAGTTCTTC	TRBJ2-1	few	TRBV7-3	NA
CSVDRGGNTIYF	TGCAGCGTTGACAGGGGTGGAAACACCATATATTTT	TRBJ1-3	NA	TRBV29-1	NA
CASGFQGSYEQYF	TGTGCCAGCGGTTTCCAGGGTTCCTACGAGCAGTACTTC	TRBJ2-7	NA	TRBV5-6	NA
CASSLPSSGSYNEQFF	TGCGCCAGCAGCTTGCCCTCATCCGGGTCCTACAATGAGCAGTTCTTC	TRBJ2-1	NA	TRBV5-1	NA
CASSPIDRDSQPQHF	TGTGCCAGTAGTCCGATAGACAGGGATAGTCAGCCCCAGCATTTT	TRBJ1-5	NA	TRBV19	TRBD1
CASIVTTGSNQPQHF	TGTGCCAGCATCGTCACGACAGGGAGCAATCAGCCCCAGCATTTT	TRBJ1-5	NA	TRBV6-1	TRBD1
CASSYHGGYYNEQFF	TGCGCCAGCAGCTACCACGGAGGGTATTACAATGAGCAGTTCTTC	TRBJ2-1	NA	TRBV5-1	NA
CASSRDRDGYTF	TGTGCCAGCTCACGCGACAGGGATGGCTACACCTTC	TRBJ1-2	few	TRBV18	TRBD1
CAWSSQGLSSYNEQFF	TGTGCCTGGAGTAGTCAGGGCCTGAGCTCCTACAATGAGCAGTTCTTC	TRBJ2-1	NA	TRBV30	NA
CASSLLYGTDNEQFF	TGTGCCAGCAGCTTGCTATACGGGACCGACAATGAGCAGTTCTTC	TRBJ2-1	few	TRBV7-3	NA
CASSKPPVWGANTEAFF	TGTGCCAGCAGCAAACCCCCGGTCTGGGGGGCGAACACTGAAGCTTTCTTT	TRBJ1-1	NA	TRBV21-1	NA
CASSYSLGDREQYF	TGTGCCAGCAGTTACTCGTTGGGAGATCGAGAGCAGTACTTC	TRBJ2-7	few	TRBV6-5	NA
CASRPGQGAPGELFF	TGTGCCAGCAGGCCGGGACAGGGGGCCCCCGGGGAGCTGTTTTTT	TRBJ2-2	NA	TRBV6-4	TRBD1
CAGSKFGTSGIWVNEQFF	TGTGCCGGTTCAAAGTTCGGGACTAGCGGGATATGGGTCAATGAGCAGTTCTTC	TRBJ2-1	NA	TRBV30	TRBD2
CSVFNRGQGGNEQFF	TGCAGCGTTTTCAACAGGGGACAGGGGGGCAATGAGCAGTTCTTC	TRBJ2-1	NA	TRBV29-1	TRBD1
CASSPTLLGINYGYTF	TGTGCCAGCAGTCCTACCCTTCTCGGGATAAACTATGGCTACACCTTC	TRBJ1-2	NA	TRBV5-4	NA
CASSFRGGETEAFF	TGTGCCAGCAGTTTCCGGGGAGGGGAAACTGAAGCTTTCTTT	TRBJ1-1	NA	TRBV28	NA
CASSTGTDYGYTF	TGTGCCAGCAGCACGGGGACGGACTATGGCTACACCTTC	TRBJ1-2	NA	TRBV2	NA
CSVNRDTGELFF	TGCAGCGTAAACAGGGACACCGGGGAGCTGTTTTTT	TRBJ2-2	NA	TRBV29-1	NA
CASSFGEPYEQYF	TGCGCCAGCAGCTTCGGGGAACCTTACGAGCAGTACTTC	TRBJ2-7	NA	TRBV5-1	NA
CASSLGPRDEQYF	TGTGCCAGCAGCTTGGGCCCGCGCGACGAGCAGTACTTC	TRBJ2-7	NA	TRBV5-6	NA
CAISDYPGPSTEAFF	TGTGCCATCAGTGACTATCCAGGCCCAAGCACTGAAGCTTTCTTT	TRBJ1-1	NA	TRBV10-3	NA
CASSLSGGVGNTIYF	TGCGCCAGCAGCTTGTCAGGGGGCGTTGGAAACACCATATATTTT	TRBJ1-3	once	TRBV5-1	TRBD1
CSAGEEDTQYF	TGCAGTGCTGGGGAGGAGGATACGCAGTATTTT	TRBJ2-3	few	TRBV20-1	NA
CASSVSGTDFGNTEAFF	TGTGCCAGCAGCGTGTCCGGGACCGACTTTGGGAACACTGAAGCTTTCTTT	TRBJ1-1	NA	TRBV9	NA
CASSPGTTGELFF	TGCGCCAGCAGTCCAGGGACCACCGGGGAGCTGTTTTTT	TRBJ2-2	NA	TRBV10-1	NA
CASRAQGGNTGELFF	TGTGCCAGCAGGGCCCAGGGGGGTAACACCGGGGAGCTGTTTTTT	TRBJ2-2	NA	TRBV7-6	NA
CASSVARSRSGELFF	TGTGCCAGCAGCGTAGCTAGGTCACGGAGCGGGGAGCTGTTTTTT	TRBJ2-2	NA	TRBV9	NA
CASFRGDGYTF	TGTGCTAGCTTCCGGGGGGATGGCTACACCTTC	TRBJ1-2	NA	TRBV6-1	NA
CASSLRQGGNSPLHF	TGCGCCAGCAGCTTGAGACAGGGAGGGAATTCACCCCTCCACTTT	TRBJ1-6	NA	TRBV5-1	TRBD1
CASSLGRPGASGELFF	TGTGCTAGCAGCTTAGGCCGTCCGGGAGCTTCCGGGGAGCTGTTTTTT	TRBJ2-2	few	TRBV7-7	NA
CASSLIPTGPGELFF	TGTGCCAGCAGCTTAATCCCGACAGGGCCCGGGGAGCTGTTTTTT	TRBJ2-2	NA	TRBV7-3	TRBD1
CASTPTGSNTEAFF	TGTGCCAGCACTCCGACAGGGTCGAACACTGAAGCTTTCTTT	TRBJ1-1	NA	TRBV6-5	TRBD1
CAWSVGTGAEAFF	TGTGCCTGGAGTGTAGGGACAGGAGCTGAAGCTTTCTTT	TRBJ1-1	NA	TRBV30	TRBD1
CASSFLGALSGANVLTF	TGTGCCAGCAGCTTTTTGGGGGCTCTCTCTGGGGCCAACGTCCTGACTTTC	TRBJ2-6	NA	TRBV5-5	NA
CASSDSGRSDDTQYF	TGTGCCAGCAGTGACTCGGGTAGAAGTGACGATACGCAGTATTTT	TRBJ2-3	NA	TRBV6-4	NA
CASRGNTEAFF	TGTGCCAGCAGGGGAAACACTGAAGCTTTCTTT	TRBJ1-1	NA	TRBV2	NA
CASSWAWGANNEQFF	TGCGCCAGCAGCTGGGCCTGGGGCGCGAACAATGAGCAGTTCTTC	TRBJ2-1	NA	TRBV5-1	NA
CASSKLRQSLAPNYGYTF	TGTGCCAGCAGCAAATTGAGACAGTCTTTAGCCCCCAACTATGGCTACACCTTC	TRBJ1-2	once	TRBV21-1	NA
CASSHGGRDEQFF	TGTGCCAGCAGCCATGGGGGGAGAGATGAGCAGTTCTTC	TRBJ2-1	few	TRBV11-3	NA
CASTKGQVNTEAFF	TGCGCCAGCACGAAGGGACAGGTCAACACTGAAGCTTTCTTT	TRBJ1-1	few	TRBV4-3	TRBD1
CASSLGTTSDTQYF	TGTGCCAGCAGCTTAGGAACAACCTCAGATACGCAGTATTTT	TRBJ2-3	NA	TRBV7-9	NA
CASSLTGLAQGEQFF	TGTGCTAGCAGCCTTACCGGACTAGCCCAGGGCGAGCAGTTCTTC	TRBJ2-1	few	TRBV7-7	TRBD2
CASSQVWPSGSYEQYF	TGCGCCAGCAGCCAAGTGTGGCCTAGCGGGAGCTACGAGCAGTACTTC	TRBJ2-7	once	TRBV4-1	TRBD2
CSVTSALQETQYF	TGCAGCGTTACTAGCGCCCTCCAAGAGACCCAGTACTTC	TRBJ2-5	NA	TRBV29-1	TRBD2